These 8 T cell receptor beta chains came from one sample sequenced in a study of identical twins. TCRdb processed the 5' RACE reads anew with MiXCR; each CDR3 protein has one entry. The sample lists 1.5 million to 2 million distinct CDR3 sequences; roughly 35% were seen once. Sequencing input: cord blood. All receptors come from a newborn girl in good health.

This clonotype came up a few times. The V call is TRBV29-1, the J call TRBJ1-4, with 8 bases lining up with TRBD1. This CDR3 has 15 amino acids. The germline CDR1 and CDR2 sequences are SQVTM and ANQGSEA. J lost 0 bases, V lost 6 bases, and 6 bases had no gene match. The CDR3 DNA is TGCAGCGTACAGGGGGGAGCAGCAACTAATGAAAAACTGTTTTTT. This codes for CSVQGGAATNEKLFF. Filled out from reference TRBV29-1 and TRBJ1-4, the complete variable domain reads SAVISQKPSRDICQRGTSLTIQCQVDSQVTMMFWYRQQPGQSLTLIATANQGSEATYESGFVIDKFPISRPNLTFSTLTVSNMSPEDSSIYLCSVQGGAATNEKLFFGSGTQLSVL.

This clonotype was seen a handful of times. This chain joins TRBV28 and TRBJ2-7, with a possible D match to TRBD2 (5 bases). With 0 bases removed from V and 2 bases from J, the gap between germline ends came to 8 bases. Germline lookup yields CDR1 MDHEN and CDR2 SYDVKM. The CDR3 is 14 amino acids. The CDR3 DNA reads TGTGCCAGCAGTTTATGGGGGAGAACCTACGAGCAGTACTTC. Amino acids: CASSLWGRTYEQYF.

This clonotype appeared many times. J is TRBJ2-5 and V is TRBV10-3, with 13 bases aligning to TRBD2. The CDR3 loop spans 14 amino acids. Trimming removed 4 bases from V and 4 bases from J; junction bases left unmatched: 0. Per the germline V gene, CDR1 is ENHRY and CDR2 is SYGVKD. The CDR3 nucleotides are TGTGCCATCAGTGGGACTAGCGGGAGAGAGACCCAGTACTTC. This gives the protein CAISGTSGRETQYF.

This clonotype has only a few counts. The rearrangement links TRBV4-2 to TRBJ2-1, with a weak D call TRBD2 (6 bases). CDR1 is LGHNA and CDR2 is YNFKEQ in the germline V gene. Trimming pared 8 bases from V and 9 bases from J, leaving 17 bases between. The CDR3 runs to 13 residues. The CDR3 here is CASLTLSGGEQFF. CDR3 bases: TGTGCCAGCCTGACCCTTTCCGGGGGTGAGCAGTTCTTC.

This clonotype has more than one count but fewer than ten. This chain uses TRBV5-1 with TRBJ1-1; 9 bases fit TRBD1. CDR1 is SGHRS, CDR2 YFSETQ, per germline. With V trimmed by 1 base and J by 4 bases, 17 bases remained unmatched. The CDR3 has 19 amino acids. In nucleotides, the CDR3 is TGCGCCAGCAGCTTGACGATTCTAACAGGGGGCAATTTGGGCACTGAAGCTTTCTTT. Protein sequence: CASSLTILTGGNLGTEAFF.

The CDR3, as DNA: TGTGCCAGCAGCTCGAGGGGTATAGGCCAACTCTTTGAGCAGTTCTTC. Encoded protein: CASSSRGIGQLFEQFF. The V and J genes are TRBV11-2 and TRBJ2-1; D is possibly TRBD1 or TRBD2 (5 bases each). V was shortened by 4 bases and J by 9 bases, with 22 bases between the two germline ends. This CDR3 contains 16 residues. Germline-derived CDR1 and CDR2 are SGHAT and FQNNGV.

The CDR3 DNA reads TGCAGTGCTAGCGGGAGGGCCCAAGCTTACGAGCAGTACTTC. Translating it yields CSASGRAQAYEQYF. J is TRBJ2-7 and V is TRBV20-1, with TRBD2 identical over 8 bases. Germline V CDR1 and CDR2: DFQATT, SNEGSKA (reference sequence). V lost 3 bases, J lost 4 bases, and 8 bases stayed unmatched. The CDR3 length is 14 residues.

The chain is built from TRBV20-1 and TRBJ1-2; D gene uncertain. There are 13 residues in the CDR3. Per germline, CDR1 DFQATT and CDR2 SNEGSKA (reference sequence). With 1 base removed from V and 1 base from J, the gap between germline ends came to 7 bases. The CDR3 nucleotides read TGCAGTGCTAGAGGGGAGAATAACTATGGCTACACCTTC. Translating it yields CSARGENNYGYTF.